Sequencing of this TCR beta chain was carried out in a study of shared clonotypes between healthy human individuals. Findings and limits, study-wide: Of the naive CD4 clonotypes, roughly 5.2% were shared across several donors. Collection of samples was limited to blood; tissue repertoires likely differ.

Germline-derived CDR1 and CDR2 are DFQATT and SNEGSKA (reference sequence). The CDR3 has 11 residues. Trimming removed 5 bases from V and 2 bases from J, with 6 bases in between. Comments on this clone: The target antigen is unknown.

Original handling: There were no quality scores in the junction-only immunoSEQ sequences, so filtering differed. Measured with immunoSEQ multiplex PCR; TCRdb has only the in-frame clones, and not every one. Clonal size and the V and J genes are those of that table, whereas D and trimming came from the DNA. The table lists about 1 million clones, around 76% of them singletons. Every one of the donors was a Caucasian adult that lived in Nashville, Tennessee. The chain employs TRBV20-1 and TRBJ1-2; D is unclear. What was sequenced was memory CD4+ T cells sorted from blood. Described subset: CD45RA-negative fraction. This TCR was recovered from a man younger than 35 in good health. CDR3 loop: CSAGVNYGYTF. In DNA form, the CDR3 reads TGCAGTGCTGGGGTGAACTATGGCTACACCTTC.